Each of the 17 T cell receptor beta chains below was sequenced from the same sample in a study of T cell changes during pregnancy in multiple sclerosis. The table came from immunoSEQ multiplex PCR; TCRdb's copy has only in-frame clones and leaves some out. The sample includes around 39,000 clones, over 75% of them seen just once. The source material was CD8+ T cells from peripheral blood mononuclear cells, sampled in the first trimester of pregnancy. These receptors originate from a female donor with multiple sclerosis, enrolled in a pregnancy study.

The rearrangement uses TRBV6-1 and TRBJ2-1; 10 bases line up with TRBD2. CDR3 length: 16 residues. Trimming removed 1 base from V and 4 bases from J; junction bases left unmatched: 4. Looked up from germline, CDR1 is MNHNS and CDR2 is SASEGT. The CDR3 DNA follows: TGTGCCAGCAGTGAAGAGGAAGCGGGGGGGTACAATGAGCAGTTCTTC. Amino acids: CASSEEEAGGYNEQFF.

The genes are TRBV7-6 and TRBJ1-3; D not resolved. CDR1 SGHVS and CDR2 FNYEAQ come from the germline V gene. This CDR3 contains 12 residues. The ends were cut back, 3 bases at V and 8 bases at J, with 8 bases in the middle. The CDR3 reads CASSLFADTIYF. The CDR3 DNA reads as TGTGCCAGCAGCTTGTTTGCAGACACCATATATTTT.

The J gene is TRBJ2-1, the V gene TRBV15; D call uncertain. CDR1 is LNHNV and CDR2 is YYDKDF in the germline V gene (reference sequence). V was clipped by 4 bases and J by 7 bases, with 8 bases between them. This CDR3 contains 12 residues. The CDR3, as DNA: TGTGCCACCAGCACTATCGGGAATGAGCAGTTCTTC. It is translated as CATSTIGNEQFF.

The V gene is TRBV2, the J gene TRBJ1-4; D is possibly TRBD1 (6 bases). The CDR3 extends over 18 amino acids. Germline V gene sequence: CDR1 SNHLY, CDR2 FYNNEI. Trimming shortened V by 6 bases and J by 2 bases, and 22 bases separated the two germline ends. CDR3 bases: TGTGCCAGCAGACCCTTCGCACAGGGAAGTTGGACTAATGAAAAACTGTTTTTT. Translation gives CASRPFAQGSWTNEKLFF. Drawing the rest from reference TRBV2 and TRBJ1-4, the complete variable domain is EPEVTQTPSHQVTQMGQEVILRCVPISNHLYFYWYRQILGQKVEFLVSFYNNEISEKSEIFDDQFSVERPDGSNFTLKIRSTKLEDSAMYFCASRPFAQGSWTNEKLFFGSGTQLSVL.

This clone was detected a few times. The chain employs TRBV7-9 and TRBJ1-1; D ambiguous. This CDR3 is built from 13 residues. V lost 5 bases, J lost 7 bases, and 14 bases lay in between. CDR1 is SEHNR, CDR2 FQNEAQ, per germline (reference sequence). CDR3 residues: CASSTPGWVEAFF. The CDR3, as DNA: TGTGCCAGCAGCACTCCGGGGTGGGTTGAAGCTTTCTTT.

The chain couples TRBV4-1 to TRBJ2-7; weak D call: TRBD2 (6 bases). V was pared by 4 bases and J by 0 bases, with 13 bases between. Germline V gene sequence: CDR1 MGHRA, CDR2 YSYEKL. CDR3 size: 15 residues. CDR3 amino acids: CASSRLVGGSYEQYF. The CDR3, as DNA: TGCGCCAGCAGCCGACTCGTGGGGGGCTCCTACGAGCAGTACTTC.

The gene calls are TRBV19 and TRBJ1-1; possibly TRBD1 for D (5 bases). Between the trimmed V and J ends, which lost 0 bases and 0 bases, there was a span of 8 bases. CDR3 length equals 15 residues. The germline V gene has CDR1 LNHDA and CDR2 SQIVND (reference sequence). In nucleotides, the CDR3 is TGTGCCAGTAGTATAGAGGCAGGGCTGAACACTGAAGCTTTCTTT. It translates to CASSIEAGLNTEAFF.

This clone has just one count. The chain carries TRBV5-6 and TRBJ1-5, with TRBD1 matching over 7 bases. The ends lost 4 bases at V and 4 bases at J; junction bases unmatched: 11. The V gene's germline CDR1 is SGHDT and CDR2 YYEEEE. The CDR3 runs 16 residues. CDR3 sequence reads: CASSQATGALNQPQHF. DNA of the CDR3: TGTGCCAGCAGCCAAGCAACAGGGGCCTTAAATCAGCCCCAGCATTTT. The entire variable domain, with the rest obtained from reference TRBV5-6 and TRBJ1-5, is as follows: DAGVTQSPTHLIKTRGQQVTLRCSPKSGHDTVSWYQQALGQGPQFIFQYYEEEERQRGNFPDRFSGHQFPNYSSELNVNALLLGDSALYLCASSQATGALNQPQHFGDGTRLSIL.

This rearrangement joins TRBV9 to TRBJ1-5; TRBD1 is a possible D gene (6 bases). CDR1 is SGDLS, CDR2 YYNGEE, per germline. This CDR3 has 13 amino acids. The ends were cut back, 0 bases at V and 6 bases at J, with 7 bases in the middle. The CDR3 spells CASSVAGVQPQHF. The CDR3, as DNA: TGTGCCAGCAGCGTAGCAGGGGTTCAGCCCCAGCATTTT.

This clone was counted once. This chain joins TRBV9 and TRBJ1-3; the D gene is possibly TRBD1 (5 bases). The CDR3 sequence is 14 residues long. The germline V gene has CDR1 SGDLS and CDR2 YYNGEE. V was cut by 7 bases and J by 1 base, with 12 bases left in between. The CDR3 loop is CASGTGVSGNTIYF. CDR3 DNA: TGTGCCAGCGGGACGGGGGTATCTGGAAACACCATATATTTT.

The chain is built from TRBV6-6 and TRBJ1-2, with D hard to call. This CDR3 region has 13 residues. The germline V gene has CDR1 MNHNY and CDR2 SVGAGI (reference sequence). V gave up 5 bases and J gave up 7 bases, with 14 bases separating them. CDR3 bases: TGTGCCAGCAGTACGGCCCCGAGGGTTGGCTACACCTTC. This gives the protein CASSTAPRVGYTF.

V usage is TRBV5-4 and J usage is TRBJ2-7, with TRBD2 as a possible D gene (5 bases). This CDR3 spans 13 amino acids. Germline V gene sequence: CDR1 SGHNT, CDR2 YYREEE (reference sequence). V lost 7 bases and J 3 bases, leaving 14 bases between the germline ends. CDR3 amino acids: CASAKDGSYEQYF. Here the CDR3 DNA reads TGTGCCAGCGCGAAAGATGGGAGCTACGAGCAGTACTTC.

The V gene is TRBV9, the J gene TRBJ2-1, with 12 bases matching TRBD2. The germline gives CDR1 SGDLS, CDR2 YYNGEE. The CDR3 is 15 amino acids. Germline trimming cut 4 bases from V and 7 bases from J; bases unmatched to any gene: 6. CDR3 bases: TGTGCCAGCAGCCCTAGCGGGGGGGGGTTGAATGAGCAGTTCTTC. Protein product: CASSPSGGGLNEQFF.

In this sample, this clone turned up once. The rearrangement links TRBV27 to TRBJ2-2; D gene uncertain. Germline CDR1 and CDR2: MNHEY and SMNVEV (reference sequence). CDR3 length equals 13 residues. V was shortened by 5 bases and J by 3 bases, with 7 bases between the two germline ends. The CDR3 DNA sequence: TGTGCCAGCAGTCTGTCTTACACCGGGGAGCTGTTTTTT. This gives the protein CASSLSYTGELFF.

The V and J genes are TRBV6-5 and TRBJ1-5, with 7 bases aligning to TRBD1. Germline V lookup: CDR1 MNHEY, CDR2 SVGAGI. The junction had 2 bases not matched to a gene; V was cut back by 0 bases and J by 0 bases. The CDR3 runs to 16 residues. The CDR3 DNA follows: TGTGCCAGCAGTTACTCGGGACAGTATAGCAATCAGCCCCAGCATTTT. Its protein product is CASSYSGQYSNQPQHF.

This clone came up many times. V gene TRBV6-4 combines with J gene TRBJ2-2; 10 bases match TRBD2. CDR3 length: 15 amino acids. CDR1 is MRHNA and CDR2 is SNTAGT in the germline V gene. V lost 7 bases and J lost 3; bases outside the gene matches: 5. CDR3 DNA sequence: TGTGCCAGCAAGTCTAGCGGGGGCGACACCGGGGAGCTGTTTTTT. Its translation is CASKSSGGDTGELFF.

The chain carries TRBV5-1 and TRBJ2-3, with TRBD1 matching over 8 bases. The CDR3 spans 14 residues. V lost 3 bases to trimming and J lost 1 base; unmatched junction nucleotides: 1. The V gene's germline CDR1 is SGHRS and CDR2 YFSETQ. CDR3 amino acids: CASSSGQGTDTQYF. The CDR3 bases are TGCGCCAGCAGCTCGGGACAGGGCACAGATACGCAGTATTTT.